This T cell receptor beta chain was recorded in a study of blood T cell repertoires in COVID-19. Overall study context: Some COVID-19 samples were acute and others convalescent; all came from the United States, Italy and Spain.

Under the authors' procedure: It was from reference gene primer amplification that nucleated cell counts were estimated. Produced via immunoSEQ multiplex PCR; TCRdb's table is partial and in-frame only. The DNA gave D and trimming, while V, J and clone size come from that table. This table has roughly 300,000 clones, about 85% appearing once. Allocation to cohorts depended on clinical history reported by the participants. The CDR3 spans 14 residues. Germline V gives CDR1 SGHRS, CDR2 YFSETQ. V shed 4 bases, J shed 8 bases, and the junction held 9 bases outside the gene matches. This rearrangement joins TRBV5-1 to TRBJ2-1, with 7 nucleotides matching TRBD2. This sequence was found in a woman in her fifties or sixties who had recovered from COVID-19. The sequenced material came from PBMCs or T cells enriched from blood (not recorded which). The chain's CDR3 is CASSPGAGVDEQFF. Here the CDR3 DNA reads TGCGCCAGCAGCCCCGGGGCGGGAGTTGATGAGCAGTTCTTC.